This TCR beta chain was sequenced for a study of OX40 agonist ivuxolimab in advanced cancers. General study points: Clonal expansion by week 6 occurred in CD4+ and CD8+ blood T cells (at 0.1 to 3.0 mg/kg). Averaging showed that CD8+ T cells had more expanded clones than CD4+ did.

The ends were cut back, 4 bases at V and 2 bases at J, with 21 bases in the middle. The CDR3 consists of 17 residues. Looked up from germline, CDR1 is SEHNR and CDR2 is FQNEAQ (reference sequence). Assay used: immunoSEQ multiplex PCR; TCRdb lists only in-frame clones, some missing. The profile shows more than 25,000 clones, approximately 86% of them singletons. Regarding this clone: Its antigen is undetermined.

This rearrangement joins TRBV7-9 to TRBJ2-7; D tentatively fits TRBD1 or TRBD2 (5 bases each). This specimen was CD4+ or CD8+ T cells sorted from blood, taken in a trial of the OX40 agonist ivuxolimab. This receptor was obtained from an adult with an advanced solid tumor such as melanoma, head and neck, liver or kidney cancer. The CDR3 is CASSYLGETWAAYEQYF. Here the CDR3 DNA reads TGTGCCAGCAGCTATTTGGGGGAGACCTGGGCTGCCTACGAGCAGTACTTC.